What follows are 11 T cell receptor beta chains derived from one specimen sequenced in a study of CD8 T cells in Susac syndrome. Reverse transcription used about 0.5 to 1 ug RNA and random hexamers. TCRdb passed the immunoSEQ multiplex PCR reads through MiXCR, listing each CDR3 protein once. The profile covers some 160,000 distinct CDR3 sequences, with roughly 94% appearing a single time and 0.12% taken by the ten largest. Material: CD4+ T cells from PBMCs. These receptors originate from a human donor with Susac syndrome.

V usage is TRBV4-3 and J usage is TRBJ2-3, with unresolved D. V lost 5 bases and J 1 base, leaving 7 bases between the germline ends. CDR3 length: 13 residues. Per germline, CDR1 LGHNA and CDR2 YSLEER. The CDR3 sequence: CASSATRTDTQYF. CDR3 DNA sequence: TGCGCCAGCAGCGCGACCCGCACAGATACGCAGTATTTT.

The rearrangement joins TRBV20-1 to TRBJ2-3; 7 positions agree with TRBD2. Trimming at V came to 6 bases and at J to 2 bases, leaving 11 bases not matched to a gene. In germline, CDR1 is DFQATT, CDR2 SNEGSKA (reference sequence). The CDR3 runs to 15 residues. This chain's CDR3 is CSANQRGGTTDTQYF. The CDR3 DNA follows: TGCAGTGCCAATCAGCGGGGTGGCACCACAGATACGCAGTATTTT.

CDR3 bases: TGTGCCACCAAGGTATCTGGGGCCAACGTCCTGACTTTC. The encoded protein is CATKVSGANVLTF. This chain links TRBV15 with TRBJ2-6; D not certain. Trimming cost V 7 bases and J 1 base, with 5 bases left between them. The CDR3 length is 13 residues. Germline V lookup: CDR1 LNHNV, CDR2 YYDKDF (reference sequence).

The gene calls are TRBV2 and TRBJ2-5, with D tentatively TRBD1 (5 bases). Trimming took off 3 bases at V and 0 bases at J, with 11 bases between the two ends. In germline, CDR1 is SNHLY, CDR2 FYNNEI. CDR3 length: 15 amino acids. In nucleotides, the CDR3 is TGTGCCAGCAGTGAGTGGGGCAGCGACCAAGAGACCCAGTACTTC. Translating it yields CASSEWGSDQETQYF.

This chain connects TRBV12-3 or TRBV12-4 to TRBJ2-2, with TRBD2 matching over 11 bases. J was trimmed by 7 bases and V by 11 bases; bases with no gene match: 12. This CDR3 has 15 amino acids. The CDR3 sequence is CAARASGGSSGELFF. The CDR3 DNA reads as TGTGCCGCTAGGGCTAGCGGGGGGTCCAGCGGGGAGCTGTTTTTT.

The chain couples TRBV5-4 to TRBJ2-3; D gene ambiguous. V was clipped by 1 base and J by 0 bases, with 6 bases between them. Germline V gene sequence: CDR1 SGHNT, CDR2 YYREEE (reference sequence). The CDR3 length is 14 residues. The chain's CDR3 is CASSLRRSTDTQYF. In DNA form, the CDR3 reads TGTGCCAGCAGCTTGAGACGAAGCACAGATACGCAGTATTTT.

The genes are TRBV5-1 and TRBJ1-2; 7 bases agree with TRBD1. J lost 6 bases, V lost 5 bases, and 10 bases had no gene match. Germline V lookup: CDR1 SGHRS, CDR2 YFSETQ. The CDR3 sequence is 14 residues long. In DNA form, the CDR3 reads TGCGCCAGCAGTAGACAGGGTATGGACGATGGCTACACCTTC. Protein product: CASSRQGMDDGYTF. Using reference TRBV5-1 and TRBJ1-2 for the parts outside the CDR3, the full variable domain is KAGVTQTPRYLIKTRGQQVTLSCSPISGHRSVSWYQQTPGQGLQFLFEYFSETQRNKGNFPGRFSGRQFSNSRSEMNVSTLELGDSALYLCASSRQGMDDGYTFGSGTRLTVV.

Regarding this clonotype: The junction departs from germline at one end; a sequencing error may be responsible. The chain recombines TRBV7-7 with TRBJ2-2, with a tentative D call TRBD2 (6 bases). This CDR3 contains 19 residues. Germline V gene data show CDR1 as SSHAT and CDR2 as FNYEAQ (reference sequence). The CDR3 nucleotides are TGTGCTAGCAGCCTCCACCCCATTCTTAGCGGCGCGAACACCGGGGAGCTGTTTTTT. It codes for CASSLHPILSGANTGELFF.

This chain connects TRBV20-1 to TRBJ2-5; TRBD1 or TRBD2 may be the D gene (7 bases each). V lost 7 bases and J 4 bases, leaving 19 bases between the germline ends. The germline CDR1 and CDR2 sequences are DFQATT and SNEGSKA (reference sequence). There are 14 residues in the CDR3. The CDR3 spells CSVPLSGDRETQYF. CDR3 DNA sequence: TGCAGTGTTCCTTTAAGCGGGGACAGAGAGACCCAGTACTTC.

This rearrangement joins TRBV20-1 to TRBJ2-2, with TRBD1 as a possible D gene (6 bases). CDR3 length equals 15 residues. CDR1 and CDR2 (germline): DFQATT, SNEGSKA (reference sequence). V lost 3 bases, J lost 1 base, and 12 bases lay in between. This chain's CDR3 is CSARGAPENTGELFF. In DNA form, the CDR3 reads TGCAGTGCTAGGGGGGCCCCTGAGAACACCGGGGAGCTGTTTTTT.

The chain has TRBV7-9 and TRBJ2-5; tentatively, D is TRBD1 or TRBD2 (5 bases each). V was shortened by 1 base and J by 4 bases, with 13 bases between the two germline ends. From germline, CDR1 is SEHNR and CDR2 FQNEAQ (reference sequence). CDR3 length: 15 amino acids. This chain's CDR3 is CASSLEGSWGETQYF. The CDR3 nucleotides are TGTGCCAGCAGCTTAGAGGGGAGCTGGGGAGAGACCCAGTACTTC.